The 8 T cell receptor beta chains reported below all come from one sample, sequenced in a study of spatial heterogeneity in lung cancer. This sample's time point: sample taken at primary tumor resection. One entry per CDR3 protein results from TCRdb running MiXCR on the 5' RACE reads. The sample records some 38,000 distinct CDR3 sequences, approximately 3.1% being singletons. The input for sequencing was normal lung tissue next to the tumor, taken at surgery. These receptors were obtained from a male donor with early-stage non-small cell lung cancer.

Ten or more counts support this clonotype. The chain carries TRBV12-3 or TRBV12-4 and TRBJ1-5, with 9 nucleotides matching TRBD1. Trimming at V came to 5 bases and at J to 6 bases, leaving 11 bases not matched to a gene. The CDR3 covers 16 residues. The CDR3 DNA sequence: TGTGCCAGCAGTACGGGGCGGGACAGGGCCGGTCAGCCCCAGCATTTT. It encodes CASSTGRDRAGQPQHF.

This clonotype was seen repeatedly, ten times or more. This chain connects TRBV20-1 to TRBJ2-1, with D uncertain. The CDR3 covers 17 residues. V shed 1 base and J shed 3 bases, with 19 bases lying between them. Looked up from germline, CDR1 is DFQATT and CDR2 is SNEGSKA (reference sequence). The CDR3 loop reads CSARVLDLRFLYNEQFF. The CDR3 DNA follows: TGCAGTGCTAGAGTTCTCGACCTACGGTTCCTCTACAATGAGCAGTTCTTC.

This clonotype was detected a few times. CDR3 sequence (DNA): TGCAGTGCTCCGAGTAGGGGGGGCCCTATCCTCAACTATGGCTACACCTTC. The encoded protein is CSAPSRGGPILNYGYTF. The chain combines TRBV20-1 with TRBJ1-2; TRBD1 might be the D (6 bases). The V gene's germline CDR1 is DFQATT and CDR2 SNEGSKA (reference sequence). The CDR3 runs to 17 residues. Trimming removed 5 bases at V and 2 bases at J, with 24 bases between.

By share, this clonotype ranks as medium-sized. The DNA of the CDR3 is TGCAGTGCTGCCGGACAGGGGCTAGGAGATACGCAGTATTTT. Its translation is CSAAGQGLGDTQYF. This sequence joins TRBV20-1 and TRBJ2-3; TRBD1 agrees at 9 bases. The trim removed 5 bases at V and 5 bases at J, leaving 8 bases unmatched. Germline V gene sequence: CDR1 DFQATT, CDR2 SNEGSKA (reference sequence). CDR3 size: 14 residues.

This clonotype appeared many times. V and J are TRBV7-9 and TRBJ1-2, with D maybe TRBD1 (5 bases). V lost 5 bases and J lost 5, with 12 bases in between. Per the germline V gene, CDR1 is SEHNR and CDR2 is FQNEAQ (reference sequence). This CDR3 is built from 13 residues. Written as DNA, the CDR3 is TGTGCCAGCAGCCTGCAGGGCTTTTATGGCTACACCTTC. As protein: CASSLQGFYGYTF.

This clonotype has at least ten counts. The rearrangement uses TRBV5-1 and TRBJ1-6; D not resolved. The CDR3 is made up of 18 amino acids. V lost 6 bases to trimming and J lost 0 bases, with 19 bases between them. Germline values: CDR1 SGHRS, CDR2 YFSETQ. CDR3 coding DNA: TGCGCCAGCAAAAAGGTTGACCCCGGGAGCTCCTATAATTCACCCCTCCACTTT. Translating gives CASKKVDPGSSYNSPLHF.

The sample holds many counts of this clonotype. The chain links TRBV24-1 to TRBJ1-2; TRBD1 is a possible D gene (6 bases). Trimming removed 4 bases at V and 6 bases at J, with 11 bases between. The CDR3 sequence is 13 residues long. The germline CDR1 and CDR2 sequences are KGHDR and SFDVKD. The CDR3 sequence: CATSDEKGDGYTF. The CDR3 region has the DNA TGTGCCACCAGTGACGAGAAGGGGGATGGCTACACCTTC.

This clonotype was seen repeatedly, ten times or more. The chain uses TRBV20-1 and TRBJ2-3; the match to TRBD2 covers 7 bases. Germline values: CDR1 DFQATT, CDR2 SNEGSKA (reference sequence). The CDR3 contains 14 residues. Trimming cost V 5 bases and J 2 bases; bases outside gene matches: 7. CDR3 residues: CSAPELALTDTQYF. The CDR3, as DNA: TGCAGTGCTCCGGAACTAGCGCTCACAGATACGCAGTATTTT.